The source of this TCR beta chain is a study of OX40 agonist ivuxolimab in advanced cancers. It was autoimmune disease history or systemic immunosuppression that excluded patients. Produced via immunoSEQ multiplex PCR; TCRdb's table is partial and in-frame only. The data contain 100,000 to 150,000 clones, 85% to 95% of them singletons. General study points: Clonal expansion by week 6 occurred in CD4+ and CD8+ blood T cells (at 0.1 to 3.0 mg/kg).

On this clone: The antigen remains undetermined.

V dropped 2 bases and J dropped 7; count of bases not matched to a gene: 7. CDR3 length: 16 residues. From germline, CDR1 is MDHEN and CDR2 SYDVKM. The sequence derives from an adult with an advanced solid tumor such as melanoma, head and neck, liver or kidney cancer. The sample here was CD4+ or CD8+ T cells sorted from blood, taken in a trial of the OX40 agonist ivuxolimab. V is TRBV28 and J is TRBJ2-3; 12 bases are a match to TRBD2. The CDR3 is CASSLLTSGRLYTQYF. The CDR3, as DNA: TGTGCCAGCAGTTTACTTACTAGCGGGAGGTTGTATACGCAGTATTTT.